This T cell receptor (beta chain) was found in a study of PD-1 blockade in classical Hodgkin lymphoma. Sequencing was performed with immunoSEQ multiplex PCR; in TCRdb, only in-frame clones are kept and a portion is missing. The repertoire holds about 96,000 clones, with roughly 91% as singletons. Time point here: cycle 4 day 1 (C4D1), after about 6 weeks of nivolumab. There was relapse after autologous stem cell transplantation in every patient, and there was variation in brentuximab vedotin exposure. Complete response, partial response or progressive disease made up the best responses. Trimming at V came to 2 bases and at J to 3 bases, leaving 5 bases not matched to a gene. CDR1 MNHEY and CDR2 SMNVEV come from the germline V gene (reference sequence). This CDR3 spans 16 amino acids.

J is TRBJ1-2 and V is TRBV27; 11 bases fit TRBD1. Sample: peripheral blood mononuclear cells (PBMCs), taken before the fourth cycle of nivolumab. This sequence was found in a human donor with classical Hodgkin lymphoma. CDR3 residues: CASSLHGTGGDYGYTF. The CDR3 DNA sequence: TGTGCCAGCAGTTTACACGGGACAGGGGGGGACTATGGCTACACCTTC.